The source of this T cell receptor (beta chain) is a study of T-cell memory formation after mild COVID-19 (dated by TCRdb to the early 2020s). As for the study more broadly: TCR sequence clusters from the two donors were largely donor specific. In a couple of donors, T-cell clones that expanded and contracted after mild COVID-19 were followed by sequencing TCRalpha and TCRbeta repertoires longitudinally. The cohort was made up of two young adult volunteers, one female and one male, who were previously healthy. Beyond this particular receptor, the publication reports: Contracting CD4+ clones were found mainly in CM and EM memory subsets, while CD8+ clones were enriched in EMRA. Clones that contracted from day 15 to 85 showed balanced CD4/CD8 phenotypes, whereas a second wave of clones that expanded from day 15 to 37 leaned towards CD4+. SARS-CoV-2 specificity was not confirmed for the second-wave clones peaking on day 37. The study included only a couple of mild cases, and larger cohorts that include severe cases with pre-infection samples were judged to be necessary. The detection of some responding clones in pre-infection memory suggests that pre-existing cross-reactive memory T cells joined the SARS-CoV-2 response.

PBMCs were isolated by Ficoll-Paque density gradient centrifugation. There are a few counts of this clonotype. What antigen it recognizes has not been identified. The record has no base qualities; no much larger clone is one base away. Sequencing relied on an Illumina NovaSeq 6000. Using 5'RACE with constant-segment primers, TCRalpha and TCRbeta cDNA libraries were constructed, with sample barcodes and unique molecular identifiers added in the process. RNA was extracted from every sample with Trizol reagent. The libraries were amplified in two PCR steps, and the second step added a second sample barcode and Illumina TruSeq adapters. The libraries were sequenced on an Illumina NovaSeq using 2 x 150 bp paired-end reads. In the source study's methods: With migec v1.2.7, reads were demultiplexed and then collapsed into UMI-guided consensus sequences. Using mixcr v2.1.11, UMI consensuses were aligned to TRA and TRB V and J templates and then assembled into clonotypes. Expanded or contracted clonotypes were those called significant by both edgeR and NoisET, with noise models trained on biological replicates. For edgeR calls, a false discovery rate-adjusted p below 0.01 and a log2 fold-change threshold of 1 were applied. PCA with hierarchical clustering of max-normalized trajectories of the 1000 most abundant clonotypes was used as exploratory dynamics analysis. The CD4 or CD8 phenotype of responding clones was assigned using the separately sequenced CD4+ and CD8+ repertoires. TCRdb passed the public sequencing reads through fastp at Q25 and MiXCR, retaining productive beta sequences. Here each entry gathers all rows of one CDR3 protein and keeps the most common genes and DNA. These V and J calls originate from TCRdb's pipeline instead of the authors' own analysis. Across this sample there are about 57,000 distinct CDR3 sequences, with 12% seen only once. The leading ten clones occupy around 25% of the sample.

The receptor comes from a man younger than 30 who had mild COVID-19 (a few samples of this study predate the infection). The sample titles of this study are shuffled in the database, so cell type and time point are left out; the donor was told from shared clones. The specimen sequenced was PBMCs or a T cell subset sorted from them (not recorded which).

The DNA sequence follows: TGTGCCAGCAGCAACCGGGACAGAATTAACACCGGGGAGCTGTTTTTT. This encodes CASSNRDRINTGELFF. The chain is encoded by TRBV9 joined to TRBJ2-2; 7 middle bases align to TRBD1. The CDR3 starts with the cysteine, ends with the phenylalanine, and has 16 residues. Only the CDR3 region is kept as DNA, spanning 48 bases read in frame from base 1. CDR1 is given as SGDLS and CDR2 as YYNGEE, both from the germline V gene. From V the trimming removes 4 bases and from J it removes 2 bases, while the gene matches leave 8 bases of the junction unaccounted for. Extended through the reference TRBV9 and TRBJ2-2 proteins, this CDR3 yields the full variable domain: DSGVTQTPKHLITATGQRVTLRCSPRSGDLSVYWYQQSLDQGLQFLIQYYNGEERAKGNILERFSAQQFPDLHSELNLSSLELGDSALYFCASSNRDRINTGELFFGEGSRLTVL.